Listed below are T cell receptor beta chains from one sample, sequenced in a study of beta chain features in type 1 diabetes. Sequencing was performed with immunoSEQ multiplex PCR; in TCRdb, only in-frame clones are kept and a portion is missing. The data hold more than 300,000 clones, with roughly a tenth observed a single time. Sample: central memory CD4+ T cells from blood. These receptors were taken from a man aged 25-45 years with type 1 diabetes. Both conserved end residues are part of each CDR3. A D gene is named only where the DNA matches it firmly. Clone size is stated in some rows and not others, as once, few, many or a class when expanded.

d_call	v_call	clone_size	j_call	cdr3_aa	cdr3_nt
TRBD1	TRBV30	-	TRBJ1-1	CAWSVRDRLNTEAFF	TGTGCCTGGAGTGTGAGGGACAGGTTAAACACTGAAGCTTTCTTT
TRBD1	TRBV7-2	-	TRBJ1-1	CASTRDRLNTEAFF	TGTGCCAGCACCCGGGACAGACTGAACACTGAAGCTTTCTTT
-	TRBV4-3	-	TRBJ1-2	CASSQDMRTDYGYTF	TGCGCCAGCAGCCAAGATATGCGGACTGACTATGGCTACACCTTC
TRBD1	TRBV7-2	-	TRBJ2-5	CASSLQGDQETQYF	TGTGCCAGCAGCTTACAGGGGGACCAAGAGACCCAGTACTTC
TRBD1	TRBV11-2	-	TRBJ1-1	CASSQGGSTEAFF	TGTGCCAGCAGCCAGGGGGGATCCACTGAAGCTTTCTTT
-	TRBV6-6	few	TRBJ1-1	CASTLGRNTEAFF	TGTGCCAGCACCCTCGGCAGGAACACTGAAGCTTTCTTT
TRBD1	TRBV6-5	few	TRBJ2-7	CASSSKDRGQRYEQYF	TGTGCCAGCAGTTCCAAAGACAGGGGGCAAAGATACGAGCAGTACTTC
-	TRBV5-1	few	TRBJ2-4	CASSQRADIQYF	TGCGCCAGCAGCCAACGCGCGGACATTCAGTACTTC
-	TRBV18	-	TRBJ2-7	CASSYDSYEQYF	TGTGCCAGCTCCTATGACAGTTACGAGCAGTACTTC
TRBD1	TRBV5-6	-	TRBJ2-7	CASSWTGMAYEQYF	TGTGCCAGCAGCTGGACAGGGATGGCCTACGAGCAGTACTTC
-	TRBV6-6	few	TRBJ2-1	CAIDVSLAKIYNEQFF	TGTGCCATCGACGTGAGTCTAGCCAAGATCTACAATGAGCAGTTCTTC
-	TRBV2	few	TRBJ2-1	CASSEDEEVYNEQFF	TGTGCCAGCAGTGAAGACGAGGAGGTCTACAATGAGCAGTTCTTC
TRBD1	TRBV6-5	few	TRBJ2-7	CASLQGQGAGEQYF	TGTGCCAGCCTCCAGGGACAGGGGGCGGGAGAGCAGTACTTC
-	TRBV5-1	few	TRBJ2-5	CASSVPAAETQYF	TGCGCCAGCAGCGTGCCAGCCGCGGAGACCCAGTACTTC
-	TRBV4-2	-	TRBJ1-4	CASSQGDSTTNEKLFF	TGTGCCAGCAGCCAAGGAGACAGTACAACTAATGAAAAACTGTTTTTT
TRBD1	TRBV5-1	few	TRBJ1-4	CASSRTPGQGSTNEKLFF	TGCGCCAGCAGCCGGACACCCGGACAGGGGTCAACTAATGAAAAACTGTTTTTT
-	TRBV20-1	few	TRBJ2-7	CGGLASDEQYF	TGCGGGGGGCTAGCGTCGGACGAGCAGTACTTC
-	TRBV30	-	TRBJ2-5	CAWSTQETQYF	TGTGCCTGGAGCACTCAAGAGACCCAGTACTTC
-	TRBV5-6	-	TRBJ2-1	CASSLVAGEQFF	TGTGCCAGCAGCTTGGTAGCCGGGGAGCAGTTCTTC
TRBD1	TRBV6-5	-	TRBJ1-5	CASSTRTGHQPQHF	TGTGCCAGCAGCACCCGGACAGGTCATCAGCCCCAGCATTTT
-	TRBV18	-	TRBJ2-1	CASSPGGGDNEQFF	TGTGCCAGCTCCCCTGGGGGCGGGGACAATGAGCAGTTCTTC
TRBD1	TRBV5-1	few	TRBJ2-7	CASSPGTGAPYEQYF	TGCGCCAGCAGCCCCGGGACAGGGGCGCCCTACGAGCAGTACTTC
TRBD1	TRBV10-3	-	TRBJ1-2	CAISESGPTGARYGYTF	TGTGCCATCAGTGAGTCGGGCCCGACAGGGGCGCGCTATGGCTACACCTTC
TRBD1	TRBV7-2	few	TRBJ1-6	CASSPRQGGNNSPLHF	TGTGCCAGCAGCCCACGACAGGGCGGTAATAATTCACCCCTCCACTTT
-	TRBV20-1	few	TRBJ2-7	CSASPNYEQYF	TGCAGTGCTAGTCCTAACTACGAGCAGTACTTC
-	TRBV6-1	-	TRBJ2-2	CASSEAGLVAGELFF	TGTGCCAGCAGTGAAGCCGGTCTAGTCGCCGGGGAGCTGTTTTTT
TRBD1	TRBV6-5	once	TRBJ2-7	CASHDRATPYEQYF	TGTGCCAGCCATGACAGGGCGACTCCCTACGAGCAGTACTTC
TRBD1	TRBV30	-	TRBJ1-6	CAWSLQGFGSPLHF	TGTGCCTGGAGCCTACAGGGGTTCGGATCACCCCTCCACTTT
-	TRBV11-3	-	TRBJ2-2	CASSLTSTGELFF	TGTGCCAGCAGCTTAACGTCCACCGGGGAGCTGTTTTTT
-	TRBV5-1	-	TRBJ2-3	CASSLGTTPPTDTQYF	TGCGCCAGCAGCTTGGGGACTACTCCTCCCACAGATACGCAGTATTTT
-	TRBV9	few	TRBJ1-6	CASSVEWGDSPLHF	TGTGCCAGCAGCGTAGAATGGGGGGATTCACCCCTCCACTTT
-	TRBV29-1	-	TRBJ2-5	CSARVGSRETQYF	TGCAGCGCCAGAGTCGGGAGTCGCGAGACCCAGTACTTC
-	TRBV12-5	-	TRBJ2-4	CASGSGVLVQYF	TGTGCTAGTGGTTCCGGGGTTCTCGTTCAGTACTTC
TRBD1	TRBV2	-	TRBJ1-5	CASSEALSRGQFFQPQHF	TGTGCCAGCAGTGAAGCGCTTTCTAGGGGACAGTTTTTTCAGCCCCAGCATTTT
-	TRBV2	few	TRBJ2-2	CASSVFGELFF	TGTGCCAGCAGTGTATTCGGGGAGCTGTTTTTT
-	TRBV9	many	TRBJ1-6	CASSGLNSPLHF	TGTGCCAGCAGCGGACTAAATTCACCCCTCCACTTT
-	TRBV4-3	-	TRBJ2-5	CASSQEHGGTQYF	TGCGCCAGCAGCCAAGAGCACGGCGGGACCCAGTACTTC
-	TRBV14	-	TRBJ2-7	CASSVHSYEQYF	TGTGCCAGCAGCGTCCACTCCTACGAGCAGTACTTC
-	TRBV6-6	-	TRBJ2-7	CASSYVAGNSYEQYF	TGTGCCAGCAGTTACGTCGCAGGGAACTCCTACGAGCAGTACTTC
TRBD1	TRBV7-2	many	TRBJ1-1	CASSPHAGGLNTEAFF	TGTGCCAGCAGCCCCCACGCAGGGGGATTGAACACTGAAGCTTTCTTT
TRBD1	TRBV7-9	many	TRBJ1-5	CASSLDRGNQPQHF	TGTGCCAGCAGCCTCGACAGGGGCAATCAGCCCCAGCATTTT
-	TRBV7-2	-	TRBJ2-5	CASSLGGIQETQYF	TGTGCCAGCAGCTTAGGGGGTATCCAAGAGACCCAGTACTTC
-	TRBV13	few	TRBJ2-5	CASSQESTIQETQYF	TGTGCCAGCAGCCAGGAGTCGACAATCCAAGAGACCCAGTACTTC
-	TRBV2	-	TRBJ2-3	CASSPFVAGDTQYF	TGTGCCAGCAGTCCCTTCGTAGCCGGGGATACGCAGTATTTT
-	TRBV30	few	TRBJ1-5	CAWSAHNQPQHF	TGTGCCTGGAGTGCCCACAATCAGCCCCAGCATTTT
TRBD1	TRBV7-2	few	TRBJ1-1	CASSLPIGTAKAFF	TGTGCCAGCAGCCTCCCAATCGGGACAGCAAAAGCTTTCTTT
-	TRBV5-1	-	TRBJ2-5	CASSQTGAEQETQYF	TGCGCCAGCAGCCAGACCGGGGCGGAACAAGAGACCCAGTACTTC
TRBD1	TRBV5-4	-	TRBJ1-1	CASSLDRGQMNTEAFF	TGTGCCAGCAGCTTGGACAGGGGACAAATGAACACTGAAGCTTTCTTT
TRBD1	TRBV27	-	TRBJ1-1	CASSPGTGQRTEAFF	TGTGCCAGCAGTCCCGGGACAGGGCAGCGCACTGAAGCTTTCTTT
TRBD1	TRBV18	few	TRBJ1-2	CASSADRIYGYTF	TGTGCCAGCTCCGCGGACAGGATCTATGGCTACACCTTC